The subject of this entry is one TCR beta chain. Its specificity is not known. Germline CDR1 reads MNHNY; CDR2 reads SVGAGI (reference sequence). The CDR3 runs to 15 residues. Trimming cost V 5 bases and J 2 bases; bases outside gene matches: 8. Baseline was the first blood sampling point, followed by cycle 4 day 1 and cycle 7 day 1. The sample originates from a study of OX40 agonist ivuxolimab in advanced cancers. Study in general: Six ivuxolimab dose levels, 0.01 to 10 mg/kg, were given intravenously every 2 weeks. Participants, 75% to 85% male, averaged roughly 55 years of age, ranging from about 23 to 80.

Clones were sequenced by immunoSEQ multiplex PCR, and TCRdb holds only the in-frame ones, with some missing. The sample yields 45,000 to 70,000 clones, 85% to 90% seen once. Study conclusions and caveats: The study observed clonal expansion of CD4+ and CD8+ blood T cells by week 6 at 0.1 to 3.0 mg/kg.

The chain combines TRBV6-6 with TRBJ1-1, with 7 bases lining up with TRBD1. The specimen comprised CD4+ or CD8+ T cells sorted from blood, sampled in a trial of the OX40 agonist ivuxolimab. This sequence was found in an adult with an advanced solid tumor such as melanoma, head and neck, liver or kidney cancer. As DNA, the CDR3 is TGTGCCAGCAGTCCACGATACAGGGGAAACACTGAAGCTTTCTTT. This codes for CASSPRYRGNTEAFF.